One sample yielded the 24 T cell receptor beta chains listed below, sequenced in a study of blood T cells in healthy people across ages. The authors ran a second PCR of 7 to 11 cycles using a sample-barcoded 5' primer and a J-beta primer mix. Via MiXCR, TCRdb re-called the 5' RACE reads, giving one row per CDR3 protein. The sample lists approximately 800,000 distinct CDR3 sequences, around half occurring once. The sample was blood. These receptor sequences come from an elderly man in good health.

The gene calls are TRBV29-1 and TRBJ1-2; a possible D gene is TRBD1 (6 bases). Germline V gene data show CDR1 as SQVTM and CDR2 as ANQGSEA. The CDR3 is 12 amino acids. V lost 6 bases, J lost 6 bases, and 14 bases lay in between. In DNA form, the CDR3 reads TGCAGCGTCGCCGGACAGAGCCATGGCTACACCTTC. Amino acids: CSVAGQSHGYTF. Complete variable domain (other parts from reference TRBV29-1 and TRBJ1-2): SAVISQKPSRDICQRGTSLTIQCQVDSQVTMMFWYRQQPGQSLTLIATANQGSEATYESGFVIDKFPISRPNLTFSTLTVSNMSPEDSSIYLCSVAGQSHGYTFGSGTRLTVV.

The rearrangement uses TRBV7-9 and TRBJ2-7; D gene ambiguous. The CDR3 length is 15 residues. Germline V lookup: CDR1 SEHNR, CDR2 FQNEAQ (reference sequence). The V end was cut by 2 bases, the J end by 1 base, with 12 bases between. The CDR3 DNA follows: TGTGCCAGCAGCTTATCAACCATTGGATCCTACGAGCAGTACTTC. This sequence encodes CASSLSTIGSYEQYF. The full variable domain, its missing parts supplied by reference TRBV7-9 and TRBJ2-7, is DTGVSQNPRHKITKRGQNVTFRCDPISEHNRLYWYRQTLGQGPEFLTYFQNEAQLEKSRLLSDRFSAERPKGSFSTLEIQRTEQGDSAMYLCASSLSTIGSYEQYFGPGTRLTVT.

The CDR3 sequence: CASSIRHLSGANVLTF. The CDR3 DNA is TGTGCCAGTAGTATTCGGCACCTCTCTGGGGCCAACGTCCTGACTTTC. The chain links TRBV19 to TRBJ2-6; D is unresolved. Trimming took off 3 bases at V and 0 bases at J, with 9 bases between the two ends. The CDR3 totals 16 residues. CDR1 and CDR2 (germline): LNHDA, SQIVND (reference sequence).

The J gene is TRBJ2-7, the V gene TRBV14; a weak D match, TRBD1 (6 bases). CDR3 length: 15 amino acids. Deletions cut 4 bases from V and 3 bases from J, with 16 bases between. Germline CDR1 reads SGHDN; CDR2 reads FVKESK. The CDR3 nucleotides read TGTGCCAGCAGCCCAGCTTGGGGGCGGATCTACGAGCAGTACTTC. Its translation: CASSPAWGRIYEQYF.

This sequence joins TRBV29-1 and TRBJ1-2; D is ambiguous. This CDR3 region has 13 residues. Looked up from germline, CDR1 is SQVTM and CDR2 is ANQGSEA. Trimming left V 1 base short and J 5 bases short, with 11 bases between. The CDR3 region has the DNA TGCAGCGTTGAAGTTGATGCGGATTATGGCTACACCTTC. Translating it yields CSVEVDADYGYTF.

The chain employs TRBV4-3 and TRBJ2-3; 12 bases match TRBD2. Trimming took 0 bases from V and 5 from J; bases not matched to a gene: 12. CDR1 and CDR2 from the germline V gene are LGHNA and YSLEER. The CDR3 covers 19 residues. Here the CDR3 reads CASSQDLVLAGGWGDTQYF. The CDR3 coding sequence is TGCGCCAGCAGCCAAGATCTCGTACTAGCGGGAGGTTGGGGAGATACGCAGTATTTT.

The chain recombines TRBV5-1 with TRBJ2-7, with 9 nucleotides matching TRBD2. J gave up 6 bases and V 3 bases, and 10 bases lay outside the gene matches. The CDR3 contains 15 residues. The germline V gene encodes CDR1 SGHRS and CDR2 YFSETQ. This CDR3 is CASSYSMGGRGEQYF. CDR3 nucleotides: TGCGCCAGCAGCTACTCCATGGGCGGGAGGGGCGAGCAGTACTTC.

The chain joins TRBV24-1 to TRBJ2-7, with D possibly being TRBD1 (6 bases). V was pared by 2 bases and J by 3 bases, with 10 bases between. The length of the CDR3 is 14 residues. Germline CDR1 and CDR2: KGHDR and SFDVKD. This chain's CDR3 is CATSDSGTNYEQYF. Here the CDR3 DNA reads TGTGCCACCAGTGATTCCGGGACAAACTACGAGCAGTACTTC.

The chain is built from TRBV7-9 and TRBJ1-4, with unresolved D. CDR1 SEHNR and CDR2 FQNEAQ come from the germline V gene (reference sequence). Trimming removed 1 base at V and 7 bases at J, with 13 bases between. There are 15 residues in the CDR3. The CDR3 is CASSLEAPAREKLFF. The CDR3, as DNA: TGTGCCAGCAGCTTAGAGGCCCCGGCTCGTGAAAAACTGTTTTTT.

The V and J genes are TRBV4-2 and TRBJ2-1; 8 bases fit TRBD2. The CDR3 contains 15 residues. J was trimmed by 5 bases and V by 0 bases; bases with no gene match: 3. Germline V lookup: CDR1 LGHNA, CDR2 YNFKEQ. The CDR3, as DNA: TGTGCCAGCAGCCAAGAGACTAGCGTGAACAATGAGCAGTTCTTC. Amino acids: CASSQETSVNNEQFF.

This clonotype was detected only a few times. This chain connects TRBV29-1 to TRBJ2-3, with 8 bases aligning to TRBD1. Germline assignment: CDR1 SQVTM and CDR2 ANQGSEA. With V trimmed by 6 bases and J by 0 bases, 11 bases remained unmatched. The CDR3 length is 16 residues. CDR3 nucleotides: TGCAGCGTCTCCGGGACAGGTCAAACTAGCACAGATACGCAGTATTTT. As protein: CSVSGTGQTSTDTQYF.

J is TRBJ2-3 and V is TRBV24-1, with D unresolved. The germline CDR1 and CDR2 sequences are KGHDR and SFDVKD. The CDR3 spans 15 residues. V was clipped by 3 bases and J by 0 bases, with 9 bases between them. CDR3 loop: CATSDPKGSTDTQYF. The CDR3 bases are TGTGCCACCAGTGATCCCAAGGGCAGCACAGATACGCAGTATTTT.

The CDR3 coding sequence is TGTGCCAGCAGTACAGGGGGCGCTTATGAAAAACTGTTTTTT. This encodes CASSTGGAYEKLFF. This sequence joins TRBV27 and TRBJ1-4; 9 nucleotides match TRBD1. This CDR3 contains 14 residues. V trimming: 5 bases; J trimming: 6 bases; junction bases outside the gene matches: 4. Germline V gene data show CDR1 as MNHEY and CDR2 as SMNVEV (reference sequence).

The chain links TRBV24-1 to TRBJ2-1; D uncertain. Germline values: CDR1 KGHDR, CDR2 SFDVKD. The CDR3 runs 12 residues. Trimming stripped 4 bases from V and 3 bases from J, with 3 bases between. The CDR3 here is CATSEYYNEQFF. The DNA for the CDR3 is TGTGCCACCAGTGAATACTACAATGAGCAGTTCTTC.

The chain has TRBV7-3 and TRBJ2-3; D perhaps matches TRBD1 (5 bases). This CDR3 contains 17 residues. Germline lookup yields CDR1 SGHTA and CDR2 FQGTGA. V lost 4 bases to trimming and J lost 0 bases, with 17 bases between them. In DNA form, the CDR3 reads TGTGCCAGCAGCTCACCGCAGGGATGGGATAGCACAGATACGCAGTATTTT. As protein: CASSSPQGWDSTDTQYF. The full variable domain, rest sourced from reference TRBV7-3 and TRBJ2-3, is GAGVSQTPSNKVTEKGKYVELRCDPISGHTALYWYRQSLGQGPEFLIYFQGTGAADDSGLPNDRFFAVRPEGSVSTLKIQRTERGDSAVYLCASSSPQGWDSTDTQYFGPGTRLTVL.

In this sample, this clonotype turned up many times. The V gene is TRBV7-3, the J gene TRBJ2-1; tentatively, D is TRBD1 (5 bases). Per the germline V gene, CDR1 is SGHTA and CDR2 is FQGTGA. CDR3 size: 15 residues. Between the trimmed V and J ends, which lost 5 bases and 1 base, there was a span of 12 bases. The CDR3 is CASSPGSVSYNEQFF. The CDR3 region has the DNA TGTGCCAGCAGCCCAGGGTCGGTGTCCTACAATGAGCAGTTCTTC. The complete variable domain, with remaining parts taken from reference TRBV7-3 and TRBJ2-1, reads GAGVSQTPSNKVTEKGKYVELRCDPISGHTALYWYRQSLGQGPEFLIYFQGTGAADDSGLPNDRFFAVRPEGSVSTLKIQRTERGDSAVYLCASSPGSVSYNEQFFGPGTRLTVL.

This chain joins TRBV21-1 and TRBJ2-5; TRBD2 reflects the table's D call only, with no check against the DNA. TRBV21-1 is noted as a pseudogene. This CDR3 comprises 17 residues. The CDR3 loop is CASSKYPAAGGQETQYF. CDR3 DNA: TGTGCCAGCAGCAAATACCCGGCGGCGGGAGGGCAAGAGACCCAGTACTTC.

The chain couples TRBV28 to TRBJ2-7; D perhaps matches TRBD2 (5 bases). Deletions cut 3 bases from V and 0 bases from J, with 6 bases between. CDR1 and CDR2 from the germline V gene are MDHEN and SYDVKM. The CDR3 runs 13 residues. CDR3 in amino acids: CASSFDYSYEQYF. CDR3 bases: TGTGCCAGCAGTTTTGACTACTCCTACGAGCAGTACTTC.

In this sample, this clonotype turned up many times. The rearrangement uses TRBV11-3 and TRBJ2-7; a possible D gene is TRBD1 (5 bases). From germline, CDR1 is SGHNT and CDR2 YENEEA. The CDR3 is 14 residues long. V lost 5 bases and J lost 5, with 16 bases in between. The DNA for the CDR3 is TGTGCCAGCAGCGGACGCAGGGTGAGCCACGAGCAGTACTTC. Protein: CASSGRRVSHEQYF.

The rearrangement joins TRBV7-8 to TRBJ2-1, with D maybe TRBD1 (6 bases). This CDR3 contains 12 residues. Trimming cost V 0 bases and J 12 bases, with 9 bases left between them. Germline loops: CDR1 SGHVS, CDR2 FQNEAQ. Here the CDR3 reads CASSLAGHTQFF. In DNA form, the CDR3 reads TGTGCCAGCAGCTTAGCGGGACACACGCAGTTCTTC.

The gene calls are TRBV20-1 and TRBJ2-1; the match to TRBD2 covers 11 bases. Trimming cost V 5 bases and J 6 bases; bases outside gene matches: 12. The germline V gene encodes CDR1 DFQATT and CDR2 SNEGSKA (reference sequence). This CDR3 spans 16 amino acids. CDR3 sequence reads: CSAPSTLAGESNEQFF. As DNA, the CDR3 is TGCAGTGCTCCTAGTACACTAGCGGGAGAAAGCAATGAGCAGTTCTTC.

V usage is TRBV29-1 and J usage is TRBJ2-7; tentative D call: TRBD2 (5 bases). V was pared by 1 base and J by 3 bases, with 10 bases between. This CDR3 has 13 amino acids. CDR1 is SQVTM, CDR2 ANQGSEA, per germline. CDR3 bases: TGCAGCGTTGAAGGGCAGGAGGACTACGAGCAGTACTTC. This codes for CSVEGQEDYEQYF.

The chain couples TRBV10-3 to TRBJ2-3; 9 nucleotides line up with TRBD2. Germline CDR1 and CDR2: ENHRY and SYGVKD. The CDR3 extends over 17 amino acids. V gave up 0 bases and J gave up 4 bases; unmatched junction bases: 8. CDR3: CAISESLGGRASDTQYF. CDR3 nucleotide sequence: TGTGCCATCAGTGAGTCTCTAGGCGGGAGGGCCTCAGATACGCAGTATTTT.

V gene TRBV9 combines with J gene TRBJ2-1, with D maybe TRBD1 (6 bases). The germline gives CDR1 SGDLS, CDR2 YYNGEE. This CDR3 has 15 residues. The V gene lost 5 bases and the J gene lost 2 bases, with 14 bases spanning the gap. CDR3 nucleotide sequence: TGTGCCAGCAGAACAGGGCTAGGGCCCTACAATGAGCAGTTCTTC. Translation: CASRTGLGPYNEQFF.